This T cell receptor (beta chain) was captured by sequencing in a study of shared clonotypes between healthy human individuals. The CDR3 contains 14 residues. Germline V gene data show CDR1 as SGHRS and CDR2 as YFSETQ. V gave up 4 bases and J gave up 8 bases, with 18 bases separating them. Generated by immunoSEQ multiplex PCR, the TCRdb table keeps only in-frame clones and is missing some. The top ten hold about 1.1% of the sample, which has just over 2,000,000 clones, about 95% seen once. Naive CD8 isolation took CD45RO-negative cells positively selected for CCR7 and excluded terminally differentiated effector memory CD45RA+ cells.

The sample was naive CD8+ T cells sorted from blood. The chain recombines TRBV5-1 with TRBJ1-2; D is ambiguous. This clonotype was sampled from a man aged 18 to 29 in good health. CDR3 DNA: TGCGCCAGCAGCGGGAATTACGGGGTGGAGGGCTACACCTTC. Protein sequence: CASSGNYGVEGYTF.